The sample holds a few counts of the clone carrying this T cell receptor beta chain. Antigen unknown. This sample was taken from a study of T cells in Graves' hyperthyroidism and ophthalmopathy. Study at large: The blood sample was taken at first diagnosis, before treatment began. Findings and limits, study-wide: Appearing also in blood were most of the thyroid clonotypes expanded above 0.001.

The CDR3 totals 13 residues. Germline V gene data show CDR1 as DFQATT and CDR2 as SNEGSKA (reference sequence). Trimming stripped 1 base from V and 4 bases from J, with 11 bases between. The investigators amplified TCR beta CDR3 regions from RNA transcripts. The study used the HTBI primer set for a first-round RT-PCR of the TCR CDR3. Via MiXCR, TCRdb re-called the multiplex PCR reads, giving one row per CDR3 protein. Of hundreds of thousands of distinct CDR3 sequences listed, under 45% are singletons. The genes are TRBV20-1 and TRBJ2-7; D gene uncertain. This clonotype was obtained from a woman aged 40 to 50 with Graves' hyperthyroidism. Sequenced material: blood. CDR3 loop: CSARVSAVYEQYF. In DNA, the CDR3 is TGCAGTGCTAGAGTTTCGGCAGTTTACGAGCAGTACTTC.